This TCR beta chain appears in the sequencing data of a study of monozygotic twins with inflammatory bowel disease. Whole-study findings and limits: Using the inverse Simpson index, IBD patients had lower TCRbeta diversity than healthy co-twins. Varied immunosuppressive treatments among patients may have increased repertoire variability. Healthy twins showed more clonotype sharing with others than IBD patients, especially patients with disease activity.

Details on this clonotype: No antigen is known for it.

Germline V gives CDR1 LGHNA, CDR2 YNFKEQ. This CDR3 spans 16 amino acids. The team made cDNA by running eight separate reactions for each sample. TCRdb re-called the 5' RACE reads, yielding one record per CDR3 amino acid sequence without DNA. The sample has about 380,000 distinct CDR3 sequences, and its top ten clones hold just over 2.5%. Source material: blood. The rearrangement joins TRBV4-2 to TRBJ1-1. The sequence was collected from a human donor with ulcerative colitis or Crohn's disease, or a healthy co-twin of an affected twin (not recorded which). The CDR3 sequence: CASSQDSRYLNTEAFF.